The 9 T cell receptor beta chains given below trace back to one sample, sequenced in a study of blood T cell repertoires in COVID-19. Libraries were prepared by immunoSEQ multiplex PCR; TCRdb keeps only in-frame clonotypes and omits some of them. The repertoire holds about 400,000 clones, with nearly 90% as singletons. What was sequenced was PBMCs or T cells enriched from blood (not recorded which). The receptors shown here come from a woman aged 25 to 39 who had recovered from COVID-19.

This clone was observed a few times. V gene TRBV11-2 combines with J gene TRBJ1-3; D is possibly TRBD1 (6 bases). V was shortened by 4 bases and J by 3 bases, with 16 bases between the two germline ends. The CDR3 spans 16 residues. Germline V gene lookup returns CDR1 SGHAT and CDR2 FQNNGV. For the CDR3, the DNA is TGTGCCAGCAGCTACTGGGGGCCGGGAGGTGGAAACACCATATATTTT. It yields the protein CASSYWGPGGGNTIYF. The whole variable domain, filled in from reference TRBV11-2 and TRBJ1-3, reads EAGVAQSPRYKIIEKRQSVAFWCNPISGHATLYWYQQILGQGPKLLIQFQNNGVVDDSQLPKDRFSAERLKGVDSTLKIQPAKLEDSAVYLCASSYWGPGGGNTIYFGEGSWLTVV.

This clone was seen a single time. V gene TRBV9 combines with J gene TRBJ2-7; 9 nucleotides agree with TRBD2. The CDR3 contains 15 residues. V dropped 1 base and J dropped 2; count of bases not matched to a gene: 4. Germline V lookup: CDR1 SGDLS, CDR2 YYNGEE. The CDR3 region is CASSVYSGSPYEQYF. CDR3 bases: TGTGCCAGCAGCGTATATAGCGGGAGTCCCTACGAGCAGTACTTC. The entire variable domain, with the rest obtained from reference TRBV9 and TRBJ2-7, is as follows: DSGVTQTPKHLITATGQRVTLRCSPRSGDLSVYWYQQSLDQGLQFLIQYYNGEERAKGNILERFSAQQFPDLHSELNLSSLELGDSALYFCASSVYSGSPYEQYFGPGTRLTVT.

In its sample, this clone was seen a few times. V is TRBV13 and J is TRBJ2-3; D remains ambiguous. CDR3 size: 14 residues. The ends were cut back, 2 bases at V and 6 bases at J, with 12 bases in the middle. CDR1 is PRHDT, CDR2 FYEKMQ, per germline (reference sequence). This CDR3 reads CASSLTPPRDTQYF. The CDR3 DNA is TGTGCCAGCAGCTTAACCCCCCCTAGGGATACGCAGTATTTT.

The chain combines TRBV6-1 with TRBJ1-2; tentatively, D is TRBD1 (5 bases). CDR1 and CDR2 from the germline V gene are MNHNS and SASEGT. V was cut by 0 bases and J by 4 bases, with 12 bases left in between. The CDR3 has 15 amino acids. CDR3 loop: CASSEATVFSYGYTF. In nucleotides, the CDR3 is TGTGCCAGCAGTGAAGCGACAGTTTTTAGCTATGGCTACACCTTC.

This clone was seen repeatedly, ten times or more. The CDR3 reads CASSFKGTVASTDTQYF. The CDR3, as DNA: TGTGCCAGCAGCTTTAAAGGGACAGTCGCTAGCACAGATACGCAGTATTTT. The V and J genes are TRBV7-9 and TRBJ2-3, with 7 bases matching TRBD1. Trimming took 3 bases from V and 0 from J; bases not matched to a gene: 9. The CDR3 is made up of 17 amino acids. Germline V gives CDR1 SEHNR, CDR2 FQNEAQ (reference sequence).

The count of this clone is one. The chain combines TRBV3-1 (or the pseudogene TRBV3-2) with TRBJ1-1; TRBD1 aligns across 9 bases. V shed 4 bases and J 3 bases; nucleotides not matched to a gene: 6. CDR1 and CDR2 from the germline V gene are LGHDT and YNNKEL (reference sequence). This CDR3 comprises 15 residues. The CDR3 sequence is CASSLTGGRYTEAFF. The DNA of the CDR3 is TGTGCCAGCAGCCTGACAGGGGGTCGTTACACTGAAGCTTTCTTT.

J is TRBJ1-1 and V is TRBV14; D is uncertain. Germline values: CDR1 SGHDN, CDR2 FVKESK. Trimming took off 4 bases at V and 2 bases at J, with 8 bases between the two ends. The CDR3 has 13 residues. The CDR3 coding sequence is TGTGCCAGCAGCCGGACTGTCAACACTGAAGCTTTCTTT. Translating gives CASSRTVNTEAFF.

The genes are TRBV30 and TRBJ2-4; TRBD1 might be the D (5 bases). V lost 2 bases and J lost 8, with 13 bases in between. Germline assignment: CDR1 GTSNPN and CDR2 SVGIG (reference sequence). The CDR3 is 13 amino acids. The CDR3 reads CAWSPFGADIQYF. CDR3 in DNA: TGTGCCTGGAGTCCTTTTGGGGCGGACATTCAGTACTTC.

The chain carries TRBV30 and TRBJ2-3, with 14 bases aligning to TRBD2. With V trimmed by 7 bases and J by 0 bases, 9 bases remained unmatched. This CDR3 comprises 17 residues. Germline values: CDR1 GTSNPN, CDR2 SVGIG (reference sequence). The CDR3 sequence is CASGTSGRGPSTDTQYF. Here the CDR3 DNA reads TGTGCCTCGGGGACTAGCGGGAGAGGCCCTAGCACAGATACGCAGTATTTT.